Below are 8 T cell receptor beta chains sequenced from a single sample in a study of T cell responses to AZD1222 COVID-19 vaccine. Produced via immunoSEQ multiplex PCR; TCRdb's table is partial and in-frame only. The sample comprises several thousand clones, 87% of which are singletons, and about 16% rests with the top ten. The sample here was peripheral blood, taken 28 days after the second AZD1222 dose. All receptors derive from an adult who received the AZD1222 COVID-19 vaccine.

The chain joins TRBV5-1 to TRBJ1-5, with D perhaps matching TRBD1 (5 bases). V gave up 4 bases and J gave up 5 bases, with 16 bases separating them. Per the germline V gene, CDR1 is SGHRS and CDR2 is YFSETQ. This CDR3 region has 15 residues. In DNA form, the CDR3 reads TGCGCCAGCAGCCCCGGGACTTTCAGTGATCAGCCCCAGCATTTT. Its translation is CASSPGTFSDQPQHF. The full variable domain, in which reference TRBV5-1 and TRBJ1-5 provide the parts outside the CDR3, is KAGVTQTPRYLIKTRGQQVTLSCSPISGHRSVSWYQQTPGQGLQFLFEYFSETQRNKGNFPGRFSGRQFSNSRSEMNVSTLELGDSALYLCASSPGTFSDQPQHFGDGTRLSIL.

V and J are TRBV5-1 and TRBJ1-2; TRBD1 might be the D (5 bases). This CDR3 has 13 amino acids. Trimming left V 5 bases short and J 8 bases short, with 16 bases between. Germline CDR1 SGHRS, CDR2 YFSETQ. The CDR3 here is CASSPQGLGGYTF. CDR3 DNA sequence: TGCGCCAGCAGTCCTCAGGGTCTGGGCGGCTACACCTTC.

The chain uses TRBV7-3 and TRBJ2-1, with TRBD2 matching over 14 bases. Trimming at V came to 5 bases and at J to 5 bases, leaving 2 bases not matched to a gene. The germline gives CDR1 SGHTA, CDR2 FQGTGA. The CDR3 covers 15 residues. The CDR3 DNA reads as TGTGCCAGCAGCATGACTAGCGGGAGGGACAATGAGCAGTTCTTC. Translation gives CASSMTSGRDNEQFF. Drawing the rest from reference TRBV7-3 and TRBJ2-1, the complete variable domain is GAGVSQTPSNKVTEKGKYVELRCDPISGHTALYWYRQSLGQGPEFLIYFQGTGAADDSGLPNDRFFAVRPEGSVSTLKIQRTERGDSAVYLCASSMTSGRDNEQFFGPGTRLTVL.

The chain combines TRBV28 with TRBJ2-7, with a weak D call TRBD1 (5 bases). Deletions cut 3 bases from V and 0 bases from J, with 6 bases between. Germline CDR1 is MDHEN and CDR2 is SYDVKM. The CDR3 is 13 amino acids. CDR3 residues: CASSLQGSYEQYF. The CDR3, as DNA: TGTGCCAGCAGTTTGCAGGGCTCCTACGAGCAGTACTTC.

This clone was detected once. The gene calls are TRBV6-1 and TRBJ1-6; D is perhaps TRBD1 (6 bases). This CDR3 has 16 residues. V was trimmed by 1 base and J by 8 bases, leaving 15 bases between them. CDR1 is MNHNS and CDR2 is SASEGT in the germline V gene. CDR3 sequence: CASSEEGGGSDSPLHF. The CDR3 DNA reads TGTGCCAGCAGTGAAGAGGGGGGGGGATCTGATTCACCCCTCCACTTT.

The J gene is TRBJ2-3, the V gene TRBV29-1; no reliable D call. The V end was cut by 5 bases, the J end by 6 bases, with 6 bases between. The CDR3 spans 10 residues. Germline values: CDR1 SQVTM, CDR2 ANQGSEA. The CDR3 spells CSVRRDTQYF. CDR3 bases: TGCAGCGTTCGAAGGGATACGCAGTATTTT.

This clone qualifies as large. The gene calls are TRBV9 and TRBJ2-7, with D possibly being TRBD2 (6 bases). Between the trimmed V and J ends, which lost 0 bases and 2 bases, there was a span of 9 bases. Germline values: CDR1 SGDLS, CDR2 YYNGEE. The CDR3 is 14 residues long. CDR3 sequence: CASSVAGGTYEQYF. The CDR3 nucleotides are TGTGCCAGCAGCGTAGCCGGCGGGACCTACGAGCAGTACTTC.

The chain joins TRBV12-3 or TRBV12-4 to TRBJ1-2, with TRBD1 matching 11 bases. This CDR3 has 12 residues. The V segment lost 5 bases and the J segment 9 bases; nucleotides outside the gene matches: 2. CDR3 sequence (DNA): TGTGCCAGCAGTGGGACAGGGGGGCGCTACACCTTC. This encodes CASSGTGGRYTF.